This T cell receptor (beta chain) originates from a study of OX40 agonist ivuxolimab in advanced cancers. Study-level information: Dose-escalation subjects each had hepatocellular carcinoma, melanoma, renal cell or head and neck cancer. Patients achieving partial responses numbered three: one hepatocellular carcinoma case and two cutaneous melanoma cases. Study outcomes and limitations: The authors also found low normalized T-cell clonal expansion in some nonresponders. Averaging showed that CD8+ T cells had more expanded clones than CD4+ did.

The assay was immunoSEQ multiplex PCR, and TCRdb's table has in-frame clones only and misses some. The data hold tens of thousands of clones, with about 91% observed a single time. V lost 0 bases and J lost 3, with 9 bases in between. Germline CDR1 is SQVTM and CDR2 is ANQGSEA. CDR3 size: 14 residues. To note about this clone: Its antigen remains unidentified.

This chain links TRBV29-1 with TRBJ2-1; D is perhaps TRBD1 (5 bases). The source material was CD4+ or CD8+ T cells sorted from blood, sampled in a trial of the OX40 agonist ivuxolimab. This sequence originates from an adult with an advanced solid tumor such as melanoma, head and neck, liver or kidney cancer. CDR3 sequence (DNA): TGCAGCGTTGAAGAGGGGCGCTTCTACAATGAGCAGTTCTTC. It is translated as CSVEEGRFYNEQFF.